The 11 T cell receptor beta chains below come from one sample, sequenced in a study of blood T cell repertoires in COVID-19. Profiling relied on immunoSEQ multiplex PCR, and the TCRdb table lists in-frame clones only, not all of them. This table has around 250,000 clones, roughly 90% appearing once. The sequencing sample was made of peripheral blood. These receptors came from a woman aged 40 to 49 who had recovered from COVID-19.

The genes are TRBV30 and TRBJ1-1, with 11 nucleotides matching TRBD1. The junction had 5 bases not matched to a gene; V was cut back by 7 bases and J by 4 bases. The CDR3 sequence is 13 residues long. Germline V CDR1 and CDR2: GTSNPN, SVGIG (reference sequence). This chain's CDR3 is CASGGTGGTEAFF. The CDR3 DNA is TGTGCCTCCGGTGGGACAGGGGGCACTGAAGCTTTCTTT.

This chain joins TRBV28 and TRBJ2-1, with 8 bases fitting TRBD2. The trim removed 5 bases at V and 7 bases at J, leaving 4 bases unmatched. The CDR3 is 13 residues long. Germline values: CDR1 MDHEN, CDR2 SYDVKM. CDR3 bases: TGTGCCAGCAGTGTAGCGGGGCGTAATGAGCAGTTCTTC. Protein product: CASSVAGRNEQFF.

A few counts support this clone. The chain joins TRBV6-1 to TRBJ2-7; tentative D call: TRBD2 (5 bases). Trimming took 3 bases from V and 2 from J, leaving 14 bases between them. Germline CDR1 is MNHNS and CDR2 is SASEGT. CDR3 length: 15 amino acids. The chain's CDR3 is CASSEAPGKTYEQYF. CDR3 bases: TGTGCCAGCAGTGAGGCCCCCGGGAAAACCTACGAGCAGTACTTC.

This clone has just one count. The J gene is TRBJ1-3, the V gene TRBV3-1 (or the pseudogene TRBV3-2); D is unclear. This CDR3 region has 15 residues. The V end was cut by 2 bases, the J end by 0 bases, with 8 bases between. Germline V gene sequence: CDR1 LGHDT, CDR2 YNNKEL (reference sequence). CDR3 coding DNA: TGTGCCAGCAGCCAACGCAGAAACTCTGGAAACACCATATATTTT. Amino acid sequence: CASSQRRNSGNTIYF.

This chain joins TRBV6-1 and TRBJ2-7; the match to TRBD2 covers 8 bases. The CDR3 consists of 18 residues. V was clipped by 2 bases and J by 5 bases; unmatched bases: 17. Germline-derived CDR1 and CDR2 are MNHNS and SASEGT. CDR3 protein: CASSESPGGPSGGDEQYF. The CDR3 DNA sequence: TGTGCCAGCAGTGAAAGTCCGGGAGGGCCTTCCGGGGGGGACGAGCAGTACTTC.

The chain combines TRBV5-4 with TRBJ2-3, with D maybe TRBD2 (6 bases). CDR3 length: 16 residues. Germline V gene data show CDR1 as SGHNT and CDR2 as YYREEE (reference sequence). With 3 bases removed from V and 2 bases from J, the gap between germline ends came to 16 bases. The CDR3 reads CASSSRIADDTDTQYF. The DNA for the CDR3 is TGTGCCAGCAGCTCCCGGATAGCGGATGACACAGATACGCAGTATTTT.

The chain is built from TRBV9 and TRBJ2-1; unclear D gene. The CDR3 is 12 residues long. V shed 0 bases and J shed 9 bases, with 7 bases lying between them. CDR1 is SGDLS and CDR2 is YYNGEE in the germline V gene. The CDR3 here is CASSVEESEQFF. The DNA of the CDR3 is TGTGCCAGCAGCGTAGAGGAGAGTGAGCAGTTCTTC.

This chain's CDR3 is CASSQDPSGRIGANVLTF. The CDR3 bases are TGTGCCAGCAGCCAAGATCCTAGCGGGAGGATTGGGGCCAACGTCCTGACTTTC. The chain combines TRBV3-1 (or the pseudogene TRBV3-2) with TRBJ2-6; 11 positions match TRBD2. J was trimmed by 3 bases and V by 0 bases; bases with no gene match: 4. The CDR3 contains 18 residues. Germline V gene data show CDR1 as LGHDT and CDR2 as YNNKEL (reference sequence).

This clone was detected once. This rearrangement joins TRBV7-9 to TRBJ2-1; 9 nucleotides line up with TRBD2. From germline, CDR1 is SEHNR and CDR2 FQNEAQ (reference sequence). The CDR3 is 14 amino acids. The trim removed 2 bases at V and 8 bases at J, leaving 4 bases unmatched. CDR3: CASSLSSGGDEQFF. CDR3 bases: TGTGCCAGCAGCTTAAGTAGCGGGGGTGATGAGCAGTTCTTC. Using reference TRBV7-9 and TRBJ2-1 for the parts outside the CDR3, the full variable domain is DTGVSQNPRHKITKRGQNVTFRCDPISEHNRLYWYRQTLGQGPEFLTYFQNEAQLEKSRLLSDRFSAERPKGSFSTLEIQRTEQGDSAMYLCASSLSSGGDEQFFGPGTRLTVL.

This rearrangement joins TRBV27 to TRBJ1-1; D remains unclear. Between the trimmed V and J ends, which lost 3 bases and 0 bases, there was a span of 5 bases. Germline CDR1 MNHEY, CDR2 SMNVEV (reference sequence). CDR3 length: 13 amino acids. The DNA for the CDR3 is TGTGCCAGCAGTTTCACAGTGAACACTGAAGCTTTCTTT. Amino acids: CASSFTVNTEAFF.

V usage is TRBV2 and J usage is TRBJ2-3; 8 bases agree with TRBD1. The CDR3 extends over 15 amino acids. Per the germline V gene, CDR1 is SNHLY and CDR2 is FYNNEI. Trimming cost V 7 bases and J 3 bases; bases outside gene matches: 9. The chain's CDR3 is CASTSGGANTDTQYF. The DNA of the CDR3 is TGTGCCAGCACCTCAGGGGGCGCGAATACAGATACGCAGTATTTT.